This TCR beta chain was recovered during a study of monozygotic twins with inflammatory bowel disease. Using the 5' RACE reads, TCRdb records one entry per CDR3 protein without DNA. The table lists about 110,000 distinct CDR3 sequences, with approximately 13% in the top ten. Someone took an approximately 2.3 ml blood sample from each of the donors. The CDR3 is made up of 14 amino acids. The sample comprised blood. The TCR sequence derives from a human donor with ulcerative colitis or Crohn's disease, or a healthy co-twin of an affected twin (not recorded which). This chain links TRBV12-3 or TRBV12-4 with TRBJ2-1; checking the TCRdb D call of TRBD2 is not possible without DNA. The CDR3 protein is CASSLLGRYNEQFF.